This T cell receptor (beta chain) was observed in a study of cytomegalovirus exposure and HLA in healthy donors. PCR used 60 Vbeta primers and 13 Jbeta primers. Sequencing was performed with immunoSEQ multiplex PCR; in TCRdb, only in-frame clones are kept and a portion is missing. Among about 120,000 clones listed, 70% to 80% were seen once. The CDR3 has 15 residues. Trimming took 3 bases from V and 8 from J; bases not matched to a gene: 8. Germline V gene sequence: CDR1 MNHEY, CDR2 SMNVEV (reference sequence). The donors were healthy bone marrow donors. The rearrangement uses TRBV27 and TRBJ2-1; 9 positions agree with TRBD1. This TCR was recovered from a woman aged 40 to 49 in good health and CMV-seropositive. The material sequenced was PBMCs. CDR3 loop: CASSLRQGEFYEQFF. CDR3 in DNA: TGTGCCAGCAGTTTGCGACAGGGGGAGTTCTATGAGCAGTTCTTC.